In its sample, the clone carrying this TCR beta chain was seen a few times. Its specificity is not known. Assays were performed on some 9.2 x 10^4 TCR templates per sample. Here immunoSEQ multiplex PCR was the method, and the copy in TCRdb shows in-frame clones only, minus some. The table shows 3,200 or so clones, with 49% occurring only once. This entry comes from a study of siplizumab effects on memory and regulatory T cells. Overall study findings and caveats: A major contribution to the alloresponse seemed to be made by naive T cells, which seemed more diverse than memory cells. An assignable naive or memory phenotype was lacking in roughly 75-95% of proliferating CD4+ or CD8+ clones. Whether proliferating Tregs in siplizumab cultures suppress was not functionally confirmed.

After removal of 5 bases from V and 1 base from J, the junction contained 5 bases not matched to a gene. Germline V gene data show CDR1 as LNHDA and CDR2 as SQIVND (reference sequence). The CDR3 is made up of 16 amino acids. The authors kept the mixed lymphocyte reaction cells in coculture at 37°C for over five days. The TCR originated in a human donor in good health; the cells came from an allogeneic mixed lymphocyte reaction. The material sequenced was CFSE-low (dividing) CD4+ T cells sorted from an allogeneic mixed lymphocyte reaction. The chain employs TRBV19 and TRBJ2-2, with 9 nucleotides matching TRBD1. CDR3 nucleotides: TGTGCCAGTAGTCTAAGGACAGGGGTGAACACCGGGGAGCTGTTTTTT. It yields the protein CASSLRTGVNTGELFF. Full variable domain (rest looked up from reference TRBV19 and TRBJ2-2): DGGITQSPKYLFRKEGQNVTLSCEQNLNHDAMYWYRQDPGQGLRLIYYSQIVNDFQKGDIAEGYSVSREKKESFPLTVTSAQKNPTAFYLCASSLRTGVNTGELFFGEGSRLTVL.